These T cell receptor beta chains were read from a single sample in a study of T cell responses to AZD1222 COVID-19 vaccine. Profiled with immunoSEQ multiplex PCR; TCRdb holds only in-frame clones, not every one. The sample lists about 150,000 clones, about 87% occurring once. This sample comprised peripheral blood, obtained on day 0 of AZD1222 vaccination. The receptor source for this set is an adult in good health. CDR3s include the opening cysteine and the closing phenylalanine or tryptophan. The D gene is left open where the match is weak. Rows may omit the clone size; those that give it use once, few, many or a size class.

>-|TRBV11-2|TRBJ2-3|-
TGTGCCAGCAGCTTAAGGGTTACTAGCACAGATACGCAGTATTTT
CASSLRVTSTDTQYF
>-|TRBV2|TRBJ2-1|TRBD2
TGTGCCAGCACAACTAGCGGGGGGTCGTACAATGAGCAGTTCTTC
CASTTSGGSYNEQFF
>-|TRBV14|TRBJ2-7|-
TGTGCCAGCAGCCCCCGCGTCGGGGCGGGCGAGCAGTACTTC
CASSPRVGAGEQYF
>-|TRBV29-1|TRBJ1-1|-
TGCAGCGCTACTCTGAACACTGAAGCTTTCTTT
CSATLNTEAFF
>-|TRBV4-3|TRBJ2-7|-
TGCGCCAGCAGCCCACAGGGCGCCCACGAGCAGTACTTC
CASSPQGAHEQYF
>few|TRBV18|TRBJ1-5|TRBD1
TGTGCCAGCTCACCAGGGACAGGTCAGCCCCAGCATTTT
CASSPGTGQPQHF
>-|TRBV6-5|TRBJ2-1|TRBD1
TGTGCCAGCAGGCAGGACAGGGGAAATGAGCAGTTCTTC
CASRQDRGNEQFF
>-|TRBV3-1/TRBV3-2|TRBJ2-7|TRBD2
TGTGCCAGCAGCCAAAGTAGGGGACTAGCGGCCGAGCAGTACTTC
CASSQSRGLAAEQYF
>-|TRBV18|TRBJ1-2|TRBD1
TGTGCCAGCTCACCACAGGAAGCCAAGGGGGCCTATGGCTACACCTTC
CASSPQEAKGAYGYTF
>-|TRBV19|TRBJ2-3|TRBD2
TGTGCCAGTAGTTCGCTAGCGGGGGTGACTAGCACAGATACGCAGTATTTT
CASSSLAGVTSTDTQYF
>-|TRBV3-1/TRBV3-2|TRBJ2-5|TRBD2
TGTGCCAGCAGCCAAGATCGCGAACCTTGTAAGGAGTTCGCGGGGGGGCAGAGGGAGACCCAGTACTTC
CASSQDREPCKEFAGGQRETQYF
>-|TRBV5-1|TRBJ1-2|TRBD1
TGCGCCAGCAGCGAGGACACAGGGGGCGGCTATGGCTACACCTTC
CASSEDTGGGYGYTF
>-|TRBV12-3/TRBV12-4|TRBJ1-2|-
TGTGCCAGCAGTTTATCCGGGGCTGGCTACACCTTC
CASSLSGAGYTF
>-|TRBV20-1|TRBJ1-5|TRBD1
TGCAGTGCTAGTCAGGGGGCAGGGGGACAGCCCCAGCATTTT
CSASQGAGGQPQHF
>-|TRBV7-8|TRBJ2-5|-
TGTGCCAGCAGAAAACCACAGGGAACCCAAGAGACCCAGTACTTC
CASRKPQGTQETQYF